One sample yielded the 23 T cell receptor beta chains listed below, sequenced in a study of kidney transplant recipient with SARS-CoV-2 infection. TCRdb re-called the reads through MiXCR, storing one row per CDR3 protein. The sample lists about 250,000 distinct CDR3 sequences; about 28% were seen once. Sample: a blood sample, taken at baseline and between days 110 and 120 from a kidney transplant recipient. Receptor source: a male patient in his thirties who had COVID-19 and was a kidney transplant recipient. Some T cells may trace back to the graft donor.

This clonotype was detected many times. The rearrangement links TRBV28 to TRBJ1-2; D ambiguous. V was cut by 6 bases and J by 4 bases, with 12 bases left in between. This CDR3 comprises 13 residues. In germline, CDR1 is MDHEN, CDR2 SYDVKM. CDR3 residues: CASSPTWGYGYTF. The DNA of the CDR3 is TGTGCCAGCAGCCCAACCTGGGGCTATGGCTACACCTTC.

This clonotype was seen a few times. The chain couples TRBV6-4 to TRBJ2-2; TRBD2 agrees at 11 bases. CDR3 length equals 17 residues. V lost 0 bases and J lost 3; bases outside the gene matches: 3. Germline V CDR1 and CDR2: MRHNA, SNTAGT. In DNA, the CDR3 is TGTGCCAGCAGTGACTCTGGGACTAGCGGAGACACCGGGGAGCTGTTTTTT. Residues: CASSDSGTSGDTGELFF.

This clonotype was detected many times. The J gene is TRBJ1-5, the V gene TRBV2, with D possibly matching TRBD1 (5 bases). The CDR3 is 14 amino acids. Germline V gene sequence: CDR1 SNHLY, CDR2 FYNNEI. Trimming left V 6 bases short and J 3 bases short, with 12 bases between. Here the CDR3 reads CASSQDTYNQPQHF. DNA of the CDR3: TGTGCCAGCAGCCAGGACACTTACAATCAGCCCCAGCATTTT. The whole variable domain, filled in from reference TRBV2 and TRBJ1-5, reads EPEVTQTPSHQVTQMGQEVILRCVPISNHLYFYWYRQILGQKVEFLVSFYNNEISEKSEIFDDQFSVERPDGSNFTLKIRSTKLEDSAMYFCASSQDTYNQPQHFGDGTRLSIL.

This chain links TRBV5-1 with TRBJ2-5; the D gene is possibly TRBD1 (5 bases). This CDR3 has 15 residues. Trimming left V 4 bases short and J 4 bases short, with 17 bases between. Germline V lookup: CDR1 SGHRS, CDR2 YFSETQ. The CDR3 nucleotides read TGCGCCAGCAGCCTCGCTCCCGACAGTGCAGAGACCCAGTACTTC. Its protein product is CASSLAPDSAETQYF.

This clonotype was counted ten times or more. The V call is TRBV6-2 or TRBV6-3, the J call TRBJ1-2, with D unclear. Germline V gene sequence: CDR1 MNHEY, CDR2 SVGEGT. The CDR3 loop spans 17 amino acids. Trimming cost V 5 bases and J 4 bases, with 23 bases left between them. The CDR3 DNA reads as TGTGCCAGCAGTAATTCCTTCTGCATCGGAAAGACCTATGGCTACACCTTC. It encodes CASSNSFCIGKTYGYTF.

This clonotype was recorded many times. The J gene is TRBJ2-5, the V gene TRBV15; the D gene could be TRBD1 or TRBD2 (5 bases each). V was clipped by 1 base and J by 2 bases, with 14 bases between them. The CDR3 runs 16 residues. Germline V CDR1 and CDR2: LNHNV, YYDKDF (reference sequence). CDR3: CATSRARGHLQETQYF. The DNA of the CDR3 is TGTGCCACCAGCAGAGCGAGGGGCCACCTTCAAGAGACCCAGTACTTC.

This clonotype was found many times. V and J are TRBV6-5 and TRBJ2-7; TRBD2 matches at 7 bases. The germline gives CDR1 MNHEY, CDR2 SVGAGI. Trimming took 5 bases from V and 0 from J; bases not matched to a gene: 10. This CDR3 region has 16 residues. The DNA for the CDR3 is TGTGCCAGCAGTGCCTCGGGACTAACTTACTCCTACGAGCAGTACTTC. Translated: CASSASGLTYSYEQYF.

The CDR3 region is CASSLVAGDLTSGPNEQFF. DNA for the CDR3: TGTGCCAGCAGCTTAGTGGCAGGGGACCTGACTAGCGGCCCTAATGAGCAGTTCTTC. The V call is TRBV7-6, the J call TRBJ2-1; 9 nucleotides agree with TRBD2. The CDR3 has 19 residues. Germline V CDR1 and CDR2: SGHVS, FNYEAQ. Trimming at V came to 1 base and at J to 7 bases, leaving 17 bases not matched to a gene.

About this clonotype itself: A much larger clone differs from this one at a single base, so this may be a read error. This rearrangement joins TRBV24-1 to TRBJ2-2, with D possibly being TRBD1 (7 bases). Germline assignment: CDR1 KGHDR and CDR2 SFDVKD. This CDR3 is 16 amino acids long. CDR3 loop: CVTSDFSRGVTGELFF. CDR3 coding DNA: TGTGTCACCAGTGATTTTTCCAGGGGGGTCACCGGGGAGCTGTTTTTT.

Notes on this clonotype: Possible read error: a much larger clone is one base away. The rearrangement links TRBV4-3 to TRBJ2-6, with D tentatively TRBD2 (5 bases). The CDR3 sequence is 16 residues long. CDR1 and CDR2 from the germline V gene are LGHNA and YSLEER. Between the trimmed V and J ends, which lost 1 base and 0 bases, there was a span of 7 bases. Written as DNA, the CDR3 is TGCGCCAGCAGCCAAGGTGAGGGCTCTGGGGCCAACGTCCTGACTTTC. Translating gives CASSQGEGSGANVLTF.

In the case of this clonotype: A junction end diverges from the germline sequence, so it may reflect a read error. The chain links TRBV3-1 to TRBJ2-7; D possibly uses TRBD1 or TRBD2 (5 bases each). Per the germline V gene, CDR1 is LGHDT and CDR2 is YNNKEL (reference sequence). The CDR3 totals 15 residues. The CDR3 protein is CASSQGPGSSYEQCF. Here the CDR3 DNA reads TGTGCCAGCAGCCAAGGTCCAGGGAGCTCCTACGAGCAGTGCTTC.

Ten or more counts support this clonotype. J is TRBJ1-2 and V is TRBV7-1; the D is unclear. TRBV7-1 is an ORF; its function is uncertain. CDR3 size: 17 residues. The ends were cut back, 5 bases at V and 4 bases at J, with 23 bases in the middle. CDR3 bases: TGTGCCAGCAGCGAAAAGGCTCACGAGGGAAAGACCTATGGCTACACCTTC. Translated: CASSEKAHEGKTYGYTF.

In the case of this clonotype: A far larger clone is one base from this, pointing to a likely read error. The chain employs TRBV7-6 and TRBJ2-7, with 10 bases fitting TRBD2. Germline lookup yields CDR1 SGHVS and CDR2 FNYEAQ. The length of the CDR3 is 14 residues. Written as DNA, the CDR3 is TGTGCCAGCAGCTTGCTAGCGGGAGCGTACGAGCAGTGCTTC. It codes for CASSLLAGAYEQCF.

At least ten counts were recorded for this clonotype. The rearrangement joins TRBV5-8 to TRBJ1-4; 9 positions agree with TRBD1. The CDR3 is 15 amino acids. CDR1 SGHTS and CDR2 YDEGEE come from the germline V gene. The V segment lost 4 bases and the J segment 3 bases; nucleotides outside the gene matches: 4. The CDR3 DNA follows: TGTGCCAGCAGCCCACAGGGGGCTGCTAATGAAAAACTGTTTTTT. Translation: CASSPQGAANEKLFF.

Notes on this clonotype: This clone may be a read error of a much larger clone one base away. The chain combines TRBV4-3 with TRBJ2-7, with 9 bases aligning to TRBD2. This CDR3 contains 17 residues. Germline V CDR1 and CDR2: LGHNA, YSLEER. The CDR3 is CANSQDGLAGSTYEQYF. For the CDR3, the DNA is TGCGCCAACAGCCAAGATGGGCTAGCGGGATCGACCTACGAGCAGTACTTC.

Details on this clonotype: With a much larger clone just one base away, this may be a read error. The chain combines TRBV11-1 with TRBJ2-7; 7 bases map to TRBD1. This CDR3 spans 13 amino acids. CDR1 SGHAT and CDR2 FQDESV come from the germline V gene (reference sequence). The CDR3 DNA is TGTGCCAACAGCTTACAGGGGTCCTACGAGCAGTACTTC. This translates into CANSLQGSYEQYF.

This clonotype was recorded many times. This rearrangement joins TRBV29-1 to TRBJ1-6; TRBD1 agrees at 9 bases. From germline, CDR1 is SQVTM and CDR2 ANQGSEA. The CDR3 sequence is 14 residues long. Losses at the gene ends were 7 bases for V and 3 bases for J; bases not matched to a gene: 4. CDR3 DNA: TGCAGCGCAAGGACAGGGGACTATAATTCACCCCTCCACTTT. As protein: CSARTGDYNSPLHF. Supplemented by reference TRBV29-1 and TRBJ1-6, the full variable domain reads SAVISQKPSRDICQRGTSLTIQCQVDSQVTMMFWYRQQPGQSLTLIATANQGSEATYESGFVIDKFPISRPNLTFSTLTVSNMSPEDSSIYLCSARTGDYNSPLHFGNGTRLTVT.

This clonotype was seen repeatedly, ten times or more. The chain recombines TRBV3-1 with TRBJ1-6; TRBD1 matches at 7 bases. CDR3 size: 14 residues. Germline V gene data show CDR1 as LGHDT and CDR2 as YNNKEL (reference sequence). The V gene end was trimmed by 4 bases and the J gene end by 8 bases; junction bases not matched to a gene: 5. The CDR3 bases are TGTGCCAGCAGCCCTTATACAGGGGATTCACCCCTCCACTTT. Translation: CASSPYTGDSPLHF.

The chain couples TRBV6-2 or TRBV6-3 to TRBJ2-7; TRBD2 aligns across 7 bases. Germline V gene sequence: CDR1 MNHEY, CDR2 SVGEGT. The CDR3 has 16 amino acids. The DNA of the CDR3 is TGTGCCAGCAGTTACTCGGGGGGGACCAGCTCCTACGAGCATTACGTC. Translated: CASSYSGGTSSYEHYV.

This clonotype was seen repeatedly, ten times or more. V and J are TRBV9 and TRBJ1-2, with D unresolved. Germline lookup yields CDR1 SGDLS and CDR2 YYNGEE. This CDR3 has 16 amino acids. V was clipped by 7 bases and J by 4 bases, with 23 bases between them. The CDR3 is CASGNTYSRKTYGYTF. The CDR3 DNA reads TGTGCCAGCGGTAATACGTACTCAAGAAAGACCTATGGCTACACCTTC. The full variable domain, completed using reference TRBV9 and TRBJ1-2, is DSGVTQTPKHLITATGQRVTLRCSPRSGDLSVYWYQQSLDQGLQFLIQYYNGEERAKGNILERFSAQQFPDLHSELNLSSLELGDSALYFCASGNTYSRKTYGYTFGSGTRLTVV.

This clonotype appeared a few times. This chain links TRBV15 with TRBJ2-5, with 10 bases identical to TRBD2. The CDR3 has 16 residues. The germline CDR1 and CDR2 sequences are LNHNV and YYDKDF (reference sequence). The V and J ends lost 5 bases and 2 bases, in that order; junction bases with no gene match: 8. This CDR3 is CATSVLAGAGQETQYF. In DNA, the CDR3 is TGTGCCACCAGCGTTCTAGCGGGAGCGGGGCAAGAGACCCAGTACTTC. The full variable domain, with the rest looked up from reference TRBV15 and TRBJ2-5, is DAMVIQNPRYQVTQFGKPVTLSCSQTLNHNVMYWYQQKSSQAPKLLFHYYDKDFNNEADTPDNFQSRRPNTSFCFLDIRSPGLGDTAMYLCATSVLAGAGQETQYFGPGTRLLVL.

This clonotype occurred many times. The CDR3 sequence: CASSAGGPLHF. The CDR3 DNA follows: TGTGCCAGCAGTGCAGGGGGACCTCTCCACTTT. The genes are TRBV6-2 or TRBV6-3 and TRBJ1-6, with 7 bases fitting TRBD1. The CDR3 is made up of 11 amino acids. V lost 5 bases, J lost 16 bases, and 5 bases stayed unmatched. The germline V gene encodes CDR1 MNHEY and CDR2 SVGEGT.

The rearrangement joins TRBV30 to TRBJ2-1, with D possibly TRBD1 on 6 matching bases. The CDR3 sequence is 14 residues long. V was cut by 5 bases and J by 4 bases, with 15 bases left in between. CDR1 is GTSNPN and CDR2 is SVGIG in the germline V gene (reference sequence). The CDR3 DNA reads TGTGCCTGGGGTCAGGACAGATCATACAATGAGCAGTTCTTC. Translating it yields CAWGQDRSYNEQFF. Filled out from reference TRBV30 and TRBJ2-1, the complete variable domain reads SQTIHQWPATLVQPVGSPLSLECTVEGTSNPNLYWYRQAAGRGLQLLFYSVGIGQISSEVPQNLSASRPQDRQFILSSKKLLLSDSGFYLCAWGQDRSYNEQFFGPGTRLTVL.